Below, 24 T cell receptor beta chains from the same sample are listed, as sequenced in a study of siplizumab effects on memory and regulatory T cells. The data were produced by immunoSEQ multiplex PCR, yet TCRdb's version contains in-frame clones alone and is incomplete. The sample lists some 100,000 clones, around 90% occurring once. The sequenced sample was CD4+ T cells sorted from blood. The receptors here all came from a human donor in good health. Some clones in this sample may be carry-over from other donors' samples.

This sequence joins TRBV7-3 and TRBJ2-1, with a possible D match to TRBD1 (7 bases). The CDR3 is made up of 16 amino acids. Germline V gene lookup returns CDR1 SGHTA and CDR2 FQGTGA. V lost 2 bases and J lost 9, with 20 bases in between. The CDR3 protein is CASSLASSPGGGEQFF. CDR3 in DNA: TGTGCCAGCAGCTTAGCCTCCAGCCCAGGGGGAGGTGAGCAGTTCTTC.

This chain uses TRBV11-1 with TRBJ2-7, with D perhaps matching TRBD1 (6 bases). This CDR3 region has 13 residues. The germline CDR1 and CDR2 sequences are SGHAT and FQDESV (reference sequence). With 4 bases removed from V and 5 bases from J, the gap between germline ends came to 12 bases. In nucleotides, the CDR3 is TGTGCCAGCAGCTCTACTGGACAGCACGAGCAGTACTTC. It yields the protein CASSSTGQHEQYF.

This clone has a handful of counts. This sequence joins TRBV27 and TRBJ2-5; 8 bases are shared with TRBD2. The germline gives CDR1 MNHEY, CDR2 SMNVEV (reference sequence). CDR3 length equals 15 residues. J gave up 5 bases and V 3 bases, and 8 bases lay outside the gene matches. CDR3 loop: CASSFGGAVGETQYF. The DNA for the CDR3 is TGTGCCAGCAGTTTCGGGGGGGCTGTCGGCGAGACCCAGTACTTC.

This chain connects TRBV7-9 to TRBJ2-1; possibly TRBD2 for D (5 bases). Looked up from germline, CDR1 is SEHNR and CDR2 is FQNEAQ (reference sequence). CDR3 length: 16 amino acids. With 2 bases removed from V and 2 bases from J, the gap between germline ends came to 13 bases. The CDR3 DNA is TGTGCCAGCAGCTTATTAAGCGGTGGCGCCTACAATGAGCAGTTCTTC. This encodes CASSLLSGGAYNEQFF. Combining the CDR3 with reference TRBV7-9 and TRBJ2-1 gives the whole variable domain DTGVSQNPRHKITKRGQNVTFRCDPISEHNRLYWYRQTLGQGPEFLTYFQNEAQLEKSRLLSDRFSAERPKGSFSTLEIQRTEQGDSAMYLCASSLLSGGAYNEQFFGPGTRLTVL.

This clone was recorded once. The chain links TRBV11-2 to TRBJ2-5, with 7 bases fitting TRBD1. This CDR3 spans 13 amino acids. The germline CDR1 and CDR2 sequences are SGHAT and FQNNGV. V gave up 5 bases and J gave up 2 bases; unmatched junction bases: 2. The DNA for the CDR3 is TGTGCCAGCAGCCCGGGACAGCAAGAGACCCAGTACTTC. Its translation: CASSPGQQETQYF.

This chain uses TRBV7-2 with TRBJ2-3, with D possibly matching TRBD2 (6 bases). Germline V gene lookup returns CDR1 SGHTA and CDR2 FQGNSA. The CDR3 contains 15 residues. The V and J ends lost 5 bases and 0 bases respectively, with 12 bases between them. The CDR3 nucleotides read TGTGCCAGCAGCCCGGGGGTATCTAGCACAGATACGCAGTATTTT. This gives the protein CASSPGVSSTDTQYF.

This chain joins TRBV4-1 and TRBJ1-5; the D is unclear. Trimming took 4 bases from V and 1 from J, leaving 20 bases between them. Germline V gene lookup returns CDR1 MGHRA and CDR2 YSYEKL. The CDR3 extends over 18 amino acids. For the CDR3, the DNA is TGCGCCAGCAGCCTGGAGGCGCGTGGCGGTCACAGCAATCAGCCCCAGCATTTT. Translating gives CASSLEARGGHSNQPQHF.

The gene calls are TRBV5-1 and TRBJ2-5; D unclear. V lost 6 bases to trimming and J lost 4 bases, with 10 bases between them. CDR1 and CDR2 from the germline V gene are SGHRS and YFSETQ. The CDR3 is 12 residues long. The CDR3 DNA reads TGCGCCAGCAAGCTGAATGGAGAGACCCAGTACTTC. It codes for CASKLNGETQYF.

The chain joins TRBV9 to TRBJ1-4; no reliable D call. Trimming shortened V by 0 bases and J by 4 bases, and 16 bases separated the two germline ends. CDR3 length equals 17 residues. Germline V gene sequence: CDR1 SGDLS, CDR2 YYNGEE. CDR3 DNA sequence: TGTGCCAGCAGCGTAGGATTACGGGGAAGTGGTAATGAAAAACTGTTTTTT. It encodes CASSVGLRGSGNEKLFF.

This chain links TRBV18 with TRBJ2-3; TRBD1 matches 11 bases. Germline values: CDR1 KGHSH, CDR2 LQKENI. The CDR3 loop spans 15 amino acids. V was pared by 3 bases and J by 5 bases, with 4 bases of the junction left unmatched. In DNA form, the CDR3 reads TGTGCCAGCTCACCCGCGGACAGGGGGCTAGATACGCAGTATTTT. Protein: CASSPADRGLDTQYF.

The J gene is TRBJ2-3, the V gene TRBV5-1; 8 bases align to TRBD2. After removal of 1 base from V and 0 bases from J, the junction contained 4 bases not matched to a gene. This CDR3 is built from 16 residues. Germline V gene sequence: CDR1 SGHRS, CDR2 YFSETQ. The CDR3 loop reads CASSLPLAGSTDTQYF. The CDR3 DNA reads TGCGCCAGCAGCTTGCCCCTAGCGGGTAGCACAGATACGCAGTATTTT.

This CDR3 is CAISGLAGYEQYF. In DNA form, the CDR3 reads TGTGCCATCAGTGGGCTAGCGGGCTACGAGCAGTACTTC. The gene calls are TRBV10-3 and TRBJ2-7; 8 nucleotides align to TRBD2. Germline trimming cut 4 bases from V and 3 bases from J; bases unmatched to any gene: 2. Germline V gives CDR1 ENHRY, CDR2 SYGVKD. The CDR3 consists of 13 residues.

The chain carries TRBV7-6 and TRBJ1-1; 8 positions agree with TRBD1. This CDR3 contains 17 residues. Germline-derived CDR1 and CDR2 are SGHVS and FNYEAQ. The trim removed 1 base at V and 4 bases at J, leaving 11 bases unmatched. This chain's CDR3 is CASSLGTGKGGATEAFF. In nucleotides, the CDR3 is TGTGCCAGCAGCTTAGGGACAGGGAAAGGAGGTGCCACTGAAGCTTTCTTT.

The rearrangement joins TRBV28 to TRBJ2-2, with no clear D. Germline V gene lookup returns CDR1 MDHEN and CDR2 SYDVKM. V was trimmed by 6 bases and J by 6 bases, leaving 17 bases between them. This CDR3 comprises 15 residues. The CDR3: CASSSPFWASGELFF. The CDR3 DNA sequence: TGTGCCAGCAGCTCACCTTTTTGGGCTTCCGGGGAGCTGTTTTTT.

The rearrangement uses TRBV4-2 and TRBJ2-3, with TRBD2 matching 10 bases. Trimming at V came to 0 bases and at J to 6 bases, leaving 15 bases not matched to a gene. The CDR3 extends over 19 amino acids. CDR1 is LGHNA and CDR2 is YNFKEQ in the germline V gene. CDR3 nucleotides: TGTGCCAGCAGCCAAGATAGGAATGGACTAGCGGCCAACGGGGATACGCAGTATTTT. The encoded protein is CASSQDRNGLAANGDTQYF.

The CDR3 loop is CASSVAGGPGEQYF. The CDR3 DNA is TGTGCCAGCAGTGTAGCGGGAGGGCCTGGGGAGCAGTACTTC. The rearrangement uses TRBV7-9 and TRBJ2-7; TRBD2 matches at 11 bases. V lost 6 bases to trimming and J lost 7 bases; unmatched junction nucleotides: 8. The length of the CDR3 is 14 residues. CDR1 is SEHNR and CDR2 is FQNEAQ in the germline V gene (reference sequence).

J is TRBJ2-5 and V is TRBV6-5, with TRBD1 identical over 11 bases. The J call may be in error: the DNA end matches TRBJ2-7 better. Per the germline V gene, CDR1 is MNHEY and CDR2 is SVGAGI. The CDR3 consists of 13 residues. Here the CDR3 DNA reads TGTGCCAGCAGGCGGACAGGGGGCGTCGAGCAGTACTTC. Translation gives CASRRTGGVEQYF.

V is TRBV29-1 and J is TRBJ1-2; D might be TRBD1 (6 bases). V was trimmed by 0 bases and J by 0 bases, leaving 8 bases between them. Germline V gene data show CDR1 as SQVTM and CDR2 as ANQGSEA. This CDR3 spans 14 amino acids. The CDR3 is CSVEDTGTNYGYTF. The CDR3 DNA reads TGCAGCGTTGAAGATACAGGGACTAACTATGGCTACACCTTC.

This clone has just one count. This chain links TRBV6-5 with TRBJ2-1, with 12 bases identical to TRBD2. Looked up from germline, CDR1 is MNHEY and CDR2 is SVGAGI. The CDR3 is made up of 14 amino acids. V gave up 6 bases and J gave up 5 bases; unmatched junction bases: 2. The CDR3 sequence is CASRGLAGDNEQFF. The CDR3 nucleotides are TGTGCCAGCAGGGGACTAGCGGGCGACAATGAGCAGTTCTTC.

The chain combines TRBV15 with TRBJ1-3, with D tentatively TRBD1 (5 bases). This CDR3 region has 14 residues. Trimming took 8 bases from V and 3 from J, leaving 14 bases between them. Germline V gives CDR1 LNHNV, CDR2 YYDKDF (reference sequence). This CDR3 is CATSRDVGGNTIYF. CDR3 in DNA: TGTGCCACCTCCAGGGATGTCGGTGGAAACACCATATATTTT.

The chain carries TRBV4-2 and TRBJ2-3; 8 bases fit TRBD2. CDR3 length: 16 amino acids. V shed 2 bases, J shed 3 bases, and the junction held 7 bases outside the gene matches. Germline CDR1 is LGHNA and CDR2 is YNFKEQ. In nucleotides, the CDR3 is TGTGCCAGCAGCCAACAGAGCGGGAGAGCGACAGATACGCAGTATTTT. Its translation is CASSQQSGRATDTQYF.

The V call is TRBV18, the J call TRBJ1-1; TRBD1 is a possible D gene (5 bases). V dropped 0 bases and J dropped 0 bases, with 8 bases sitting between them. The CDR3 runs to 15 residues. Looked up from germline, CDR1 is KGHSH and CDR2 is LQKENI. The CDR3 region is CASSPPRGVNTEAFF. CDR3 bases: TGTGCCAGCTCACCACCCCGAGGGGTGAACACTGAAGCTTTCTTT.

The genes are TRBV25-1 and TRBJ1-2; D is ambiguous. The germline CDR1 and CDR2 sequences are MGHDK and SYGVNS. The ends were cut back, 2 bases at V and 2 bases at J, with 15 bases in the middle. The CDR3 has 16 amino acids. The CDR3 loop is CASSEPSAVRNYGYTF. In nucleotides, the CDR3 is TGTGCCAGCAGTGAACCCTCGGCAGTGAGAAACTATGGCTACACCTTC.

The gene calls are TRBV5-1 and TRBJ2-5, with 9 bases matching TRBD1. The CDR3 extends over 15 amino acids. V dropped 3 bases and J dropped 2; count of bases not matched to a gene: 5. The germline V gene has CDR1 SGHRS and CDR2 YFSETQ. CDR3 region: CASSSGTGLQETQYF. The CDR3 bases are TGCGCCAGCAGCTCCGGGACAGGGCTTCAAGAGACCCAGTACTTC.